The 29 T cell receptor beta chains given below trace back to one sample, sequenced in a study of early T cells in non-severe SARS-CoV-2 infection. MiXCR, applied by TCRdb to the 5' RACE reads, yields one record per CDR3 protein. The repertoire includes 50,000 to 60,000 distinct CDR3 sequences, roughly an eighth of them detected once, and about 1.3% sits in the top ten. The sequenced sample was whole blood. These receptors originate from an adult who was a healthcare worker with PCR-confirmed SARS-CoV-2 infection or an uninfected control (not recorded which).

The chain combines TRBV2 with TRBJ2-7; D is unclear. Trimming shortened V by 6 bases and J by 0 bases, and 12 bases separated the two germline ends. The CDR3 extends over 14 amino acids. Germline CDR1 reads SNHLY; CDR2 reads FYNNEI. CDR3 in DNA: TGTGCCAGCAGCGACGGACGTTTCTCCTACGAGCAGTACTTC. It codes for CASSDGRFSYEQYF.

This clonotype has more than one count but fewer than ten. The J gene is TRBJ1-1, the V gene TRBV30; D uncertain. V lost 3 bases and J 4 bases, leaving 12 bases between the germline ends. Germline V lookup: CDR1 GTSNPN, CDR2 SVGIG (reference sequence). CDR3 size: 13 residues. The CDR3 coding sequence is TGTGCCTGGAGACGAGACGGACCCACTGAAGCTTTCTTT. It yields the protein CAWRRDGPTEAFF.

The rearrangement uses TRBV7-3 and TRBJ2-5; 8 bases line up with TRBD1. The V gene's germline CDR1 is SGHTA and CDR2 FQGTGA. This CDR3 comprises 15 residues. The V segment lost 5 bases and the J segment 7 bases; nucleotides outside the gene matches: 12. CDR3 nucleotide sequence: TGTGCCAGCAGCGAAACAGGGGGATCAATTGTGACCCAGTACTTC. Translated, it gives CASSETGGSIVTQYF.

The V call is TRBV5-1, the J call TRBJ1-1, with 9 bases identical to TRBD1. V shed 4 bases, J shed 4 bases, and the junction held 11 bases outside the gene matches. Germline CDR1 and CDR2: SGHRS and YFSETQ. This CDR3 has 16 residues. The CDR3 nucleotides are TGCGCCAGCAGCCCGGGACAGGGCCGGGAGTTCACTGAAGCTTTCTTT. Translating gives CASSPGQGREFTEAFF.

This clonotype was counted many times. The chain links TRBV18 to TRBJ1-2; D unclear. Trimming took off 2 bases at V and 0 bases at J, with 13 bases between the two ends. Germline values: CDR1 KGHSH, CDR2 LQKENI. The CDR3 spans 16 residues. CDR3 sequence reads: CASSPVSRETNYGYTF. Here the CDR3 DNA reads TGTGCCAGCTCACCAGTGTCGCGGGAGACTAACTATGGCTACACCTTC.

At least ten counts were recorded for this clonotype. The rearrangement links TRBV7-9 to TRBJ1-4; the D is unclear. CDR3 length: 15 amino acids. V dropped 0 bases and J dropped 5 bases, with 10 bases sitting between them. From germline, CDR1 is SEHNR and CDR2 FQNEAQ (reference sequence). The CDR3 sequence is CASSLAVSQNEKLFF. The CDR3 bases are TGTGCCAGCAGCTTAGCGGTCAGCCAGAATGAAAAACTGTTTTTT.

This clonotype has at least ten counts. The chain employs TRBV20-1 and TRBJ2-5, with D tentatively TRBD1 or TRBD2 (5 bases each). V lost 1 base, J lost 1 base, and 22 bases lay in between. CDR1 is DFQATT, CDR2 SNEGSKA, per germline (reference sequence). This CDR3 has 18 amino acids. The CDR3 bases are TGCAGTGCTAGAGTGTTAGTCGGGGCAACAATGACCCAAGAGACCCAGTACTTC. It encodes CSARVLVGATMTQETQYF.

This clonotype was detected ten times or more. V is TRBV4-3 and J is TRBJ1-1; no clear D gene. The CDR3 is made up of 15 amino acids. V lost 0 bases and J lost 1, with 9 bases in between. CDR1 and CDR2 (germline): LGHNA, YSLEER. CDR3 DNA sequence: TGCGCCAGCAGCCAAGATAGTGACCCGAACACTGAAGCTTTCTTT. Translating gives CASSQDSDPNTEAFF.

This clonotype has at least ten counts. Germline and junction disagree at one end, which may indicate a read error. The genes are TRBV7-3 and TRBJ2-1; 9 nucleotides match TRBD1. The CDR3 runs 16 residues. Germline assignment: CDR1 SGHTA and CDR2 FQGTGA. CDR3 region: CASSITGTGFYNEQFF. The CDR3 nucleotides are TGTGCCAGCAGCATAACCGGGACAGGGTTCTACAATGAGCAGTTCTTC.

This clonotype was observed many times. This sequence joins TRBV20-1 and TRBJ2-1; 7 nucleotides match TRBD2. Germline V CDR1 and CDR2: DFQATT, SNEGSKA (reference sequence). This CDR3 is built from 13 residues. V lost 3 bases to trimming and J lost 7 bases; unmatched junction nucleotides: 6. CDR3 DNA: TGCAGTGCTAGTCCCCAGCGGGGTAATGAGCAGTTCTTC. Protein sequence: CSASPQRGNEQFF.

Ten or more counts support this clonotype. The V gene is TRBV4-3, the J gene TRBJ2-7, with D possibly being TRBD1 (6 bases). The germline CDR1 and CDR2 sequences are LGHNA and YSLEER. The CDR3 loop spans 14 amino acids. The V end was cut by 0 bases, the J end by 5 bases, with 11 bases between. CDR3 protein: CASSQEEGEHEQYF. CDR3 DNA sequence: TGCGCCAGCAGCCAAGAAGAGGGGGAGCACGAGCAGTACTTC.

This clonotype appeared a few times. The J gene is TRBJ1-2, the V gene TRBV29-1; 10 bases line up with TRBD1. Germline-derived CDR1 and CDR2 are SQVTM and ANQGSEA. The CDR3 sequence is 14 residues long. J gave up 4 bases and V 6 bases, and 8 bases lay outside the gene matches. DNA of the CDR3: TGCAGCGTCCAGGGACAGGGGAGGACCTATGGCTACACCTTC. Protein sequence: CSVQGQGRTYGYTF. Using reference TRBV29-1 and TRBJ1-2 for the parts outside the CDR3, the full variable domain is SAVISQKPSRDICQRGTSLTIQCQVDSQVTMMFWYRQQPGQSLTLIATANQGSEATYESGFVIDKFPISRPNLTFSTLTVSNMSPEDSSIYLCSVQGQGRTYGYTFGSGTRLTVV.

There are a few counts of this clonotype. The rearrangement joins TRBV20-1 to TRBJ1-2; maybe TRBD1 (5 bases). CDR3 length: 12 amino acids. Trimming removed 3 bases from V and 8 bases from J, with 13 bases in between. Germline V CDR1 and CDR2: DFQATT, SNEGSKA (reference sequence). In DNA, the CDR3 is TGCAGTGCTAGTCACCTAGGGGACGGCTACACCTTC. Its translation is CSASHLGDGYTF.

The chain recombines TRBV5-1 with TRBJ2-5; 10 positions match TRBD2. V trimming: 5 bases; J trimming: 1 base; junction bases outside the gene matches: 8. The CDR3 sequence is 16 residues long. In germline, CDR1 is SGHRS, CDR2 YFSETQ. CDR3 sequence reads: CASRAQLAGTQETQYF. The CDR3 DNA follows: TGCGCCAGCAGGGCCCAACTAGCGGGGACCCAAGAGACCCAGTACTTC.

This clonotype has a handful of counts. The genes are TRBV20-1 and TRBJ1-6; no definite D call. Per germline, CDR1 DFQATT and CDR2 SNEGSKA (reference sequence). The CDR3 loop spans 17 amino acids. V was pared by 0 bases and J by 5 bases, with 17 bases between. For the CDR3, the DNA is TGCAGTGCTAGAGATCTGGTCATCCCGGGAGATAATTCACCCCTCCACTTT. Its protein product is CSARDLVIPGDNSPLHF.

The chain's CDR3 is CASSFGDNEQFF. As DNA, the CDR3 is TGTGCCAGCAGCTTTGGGGATAATGAGCAGTTCTTC. The gene calls are TRBV7-9 and TRBJ2-1; no clear D gene. Germline V gene lookup returns CDR1 SEHNR and CDR2 FQNEAQ (reference sequence). The CDR3 spans 12 residues. Trimming took 3 bases from V and 7 from J, leaving 7 bases between them. The variable domain in full, completed from reference TRBV7-9 and TRBJ2-1, reads DTGVSQNPRHKITKRGQNVTFRCDPISEHNRLYWYRQTLGQGPEFLTYFQNEAQLEKSRLLSDRFSAERPKGSFSTLEIQRTEQGDSAMYLCASSFGDNEQFFGPGTRLTVL.

The chain combines TRBV6-2 or TRBV6-3 with TRBJ1-6; 8 positions match TRBD1. In germline, CDR1 is MNHEY, CDR2 SVGEGT. V was pared by 6 bases and J by 8 bases, with 6 bases of the junction left unmatched. This CDR3 comprises 14 residues. The DNA of the CDR3 is TGTGCCAGCAGGGACAGGGAGAAGTATTCACCCCTCCACTTT. Protein product: CASRDREKYSPLHF.

This clonotype was picked up a small number of times. The chain has TRBV2 and TRBJ2-3, with 9 bases identical to TRBD1. The CDR3 is 17 residues long. Trimming at V came to 7 bases and at J to 0 bases, leaving 11 bases not matched to a gene. CDR1 is SNHLY, CDR2 FYNNEI, per germline. The CDR3, as DNA: TGTGCCAGCAATGGGGCTACAGGGGGCAAAAGCACAGATACGCAGTATTTT. Protein: CASNGATGGKSTDTQYF.

The rearrangement uses TRBV19 and TRBJ2-7, with D maybe TRBD1 (6 bases). Germline V CDR1 and CDR2: LNHDA, SQIVND (reference sequence). The CDR3 is made up of 14 amino acids. Trimming took 5 bases from V and 2 from J, leaving 13 bases between them. CDR3 DNA sequence: TGTGCCAGTAGTCCAGGAGGACAGACCTACGAGCAGTACTTC. This gives the protein CASSPGGQTYEQYF. Using reference TRBV19 and TRBJ2-7 for the parts outside the CDR3, the full variable domain is DGGITQSPKYLFRKEGQNVTLSCEQNLNHDAMYWYRQDPGQGLRLIYYSQIVNDFQKGDIAEGYSVSREKKESFPLTVTSAQKNPTAFYLCASSPGGQTYEQYFGPGTRLTVT.

This clonotype was found many times. The chain joins TRBV11-2 to TRBJ2-7, with D possibly TRBD2 on 6 matching bases. Between the trimmed V and J ends, which lost 6 bases and 4 bases, there was a span of 16 bases. The CDR3 loop spans 14 amino acids. CDR1 SGHAT and CDR2 FQNNGV come from the germline V gene. CDR3 sequence (DNA): TGTGCCAGCAGACAGGCGGGGAAGGGTTACGAGCAGTACTTC. It codes for CASRQAGKGYEQYF.

The sample holds many counts of this clonotype. The chain links TRBV2 to TRBJ2-3, with D perhaps matching TRBD1 or TRBD2 (5 bases each). Per the germline V gene, CDR1 is SNHLY and CDR2 is FYNNEI. This CDR3 is built from 18 residues. V was shortened by 4 bases and J by 2 bases, with 22 bases between the two germline ends. The CDR3 reads CASSVSVRDARDTDTQYF. The CDR3 DNA reads TGTGCCAGCAGTGTGAGTGTACGGGACGCCAGAGACACAGATACGCAGTATTTT.

V usage is TRBV6-6 and J usage is TRBJ2-1, with 7 bases that match TRBD2. This CDR3 is built from 15 residues. The germline CDR1 and CDR2 sequences are MNHNY and SVGAGI (reference sequence). With 1 base clipped from V and 4 bases from J, the junction kept 4 bases outside the gene matches. In DNA, the CDR3 is TGTGCCAGCAGTTACTTGCTAGCGGCGTACAATGAGCAGTTCTTC. Translation gives CASSYLLAAYNEQFF.

Ten or more counts support this clonotype. This chain uses TRBV7-2 with TRBJ1-5; possibly TRBD1 for D (5 bases). Germline-derived CDR1 and CDR2 are SGHTA and FQGNSA. The CDR3 sequence is 15 residues long. V lost 4 bases, J lost 7 bases, and 17 bases lay in between. This CDR3 reads CASSSRQGALQPQHF. The CDR3 DNA reads TGTGCCAGCAGCTCCAGGCAAGGGGCGTTGCAGCCCCAGCATTTT.

With regard to this clonotype: With a much larger clone just one base away, this may be a read error. The V call is TRBV6-1, the J call TRBJ2-1; the D gene could be TRBD1 or TRBD2 (6 bases each). This CDR3 has 15 amino acids. Deletions cut 0 bases from V and 8 bases from J, with 14 bases between. Germline loops: CDR1 MNHNS, CDR2 SASEGT. The CDR3 nucleotides read TGTGCCAGCAGTGAAGCAAGAGGGGGGTACGATGAGCAGTTCTTC. Protein sequence: CASSEARGGYDEQFF.

This chain links TRBV5-4 with TRBJ2-5; 10 bases map to TRBD2. This CDR3 has 17 residues. The germline V gene encodes CDR1 SGHNT and CDR2 YYREEE (reference sequence). V was clipped by 4 bases and J by 5 bases; unmatched bases: 14. CDR3 nucleotide sequence: TGTGCCAGCAGCAAACTGCTCCAGCGGGGGGGCGAGGAGACCCAGTACTTC. It codes for CASSKLLQRGGEETQYF.

The sample holds a few counts of this clonotype. V usage is TRBV29-1 and J usage is TRBJ1-2; D is unresolved. CDR3 length equals 11 residues. The V gene lost 4 bases and the J gene lost 3 bases, with 6 bases spanning the gap. Germline CDR1 and CDR2: SQVTM and ANQGSEA. CDR3 loop: CSVVRDYGYTF. In DNA, the CDR3 is TGCAGCGTTGTACGGGACTATGGCTACACCTTC.

The J gene is TRBJ2-7, the V gene TRBV12-3 or TRBV12-4, with D possibly matching TRBD2 (5 bases). The CDR3 runs 14 residues. The ends were cut back, 3 bases at V and 3 bases at J, with 12 bases in the middle. CDR3 sequence reads: CASSFRAVDYEQYF. The CDR3 DNA reads as TGTGCCAGCAGTTTCCGAGCGGTAGACTACGAGCAGTACTTC.

The chain couples TRBV11-3 to TRBJ2-1, with D uncertain. Germline CDR1 is SGHNT and CDR2 is YENEEA. The CDR3 runs 14 residues. With 5 bases removed from V and 8 bases from J, the gap between germline ends came to 16 bases. CDR3 sequence reads: CASSEGVGRDEQFF. The CDR3 DNA is TGTGCCAGCAGCGAAGGCGTTGGCCGGGATGAGCAGTTCTTC.

This clonotype was seen ten or more times. The rearrangement links TRBV12-3 or TRBV12-4 to TRBJ2-5; 9 nucleotides match TRBD2. The CDR3 contains 19 residues. J gave up 1 base and V 1 base, and 13 bases lay outside the gene matches. The CDR3 DNA reads as TGTGCCAGCAGTTTAGGCCCGACTAAGCGGGGGGCCTCCCAAGAGACCCAGTACTTC. This gives the protein CASSLGPTKRGASQETQYF.